The rows below give T cell receptor beta chains drawn from one sample of a study of control samples from healthy donors and cancer patients. The method was immunoSEQ multiplex PCR; TCRdb's version includes in-frame clones alone and lacks a portion of them. The data hold 120,000 or so clones, with more than 75% observed a single time. The sequencing input was blood. Receptors originate from a man between 40 and 49 years old in good health. CDR3s leave out the opening cysteine and the closing phenylalanine or tryptophan.

V gene	J gene	CDR3 protein
TRBV29-1	TRBJ1-3	SVAQNSGNTIY
TRBV18	TRBJ1-1	ASSPIQGEHTEAF
TRBV7-2	TRBJ1-2	ASSLTQGGNYGYT
TRBV12-3/TRBV12-4	TRBJ1-2	ASSYGWGYGYT
TRBV4-3	TRBJ2-3	ASSPATGRADTQY
TRBV6-5	TRBJ1-6	ASSLRTQGSSPLH
TRBV2	TRBJ1-6	ASTNNSPLH
TRBV30	TRBJ1-1	AWSNGQNTEAF
TRBV7-3	TRBJ1-2	ASSGNEENGYT
TRBV7-2	TRBJ1-2	ASSLAQHREGYT
TRBV25-1	TRBJ1-4	ASSPPNLQGSNEKLF
TRBV5-1	TRBJ1-1	ASSAIHTNTEAF
TRBV7-8	TRBJ2-7	ASNRQAHYEQY
TRBV7-9	TRBJ2-5	ASSPEGGDRGRRETQY
TRBV7-9	TRBJ1-2	ASSLNAYGYT
TRBV5-4	TRBJ2-7	ASSQSDGGRAYEQY
TRBV2	TRBJ1-2	ASSSDRMSYGYT
TRBV4-1	TRBJ1-6	ASSHLDNVNSPLH
TRBV20-1	TRBJ1-5	SASPGGGNQPQH
TRBV2	TRBJ1-1	ASRQGNEAF
TRBV5-1	TRBJ2-7	ASSFLEGGNSYEQY
TRBV25-1	TRBJ1-2	ASSESDRVNLGYT
TRBV19	TRBJ1-6	ASTPDRNYNSPLH
TRBV6-5	TRBJ2-7	ASSYVGRPYEQY
TRBV11-2	TRBJ1-5	ASSLVQGPLGNQPQH
TRBV4-3	TRBJ2-3	ASSQESAGGPTDTQY
TRBV6-5	TRBJ2-7	ASSYGNTYEQY
TRBV29-1	TRBJ2-5	SVFPPGASQETQY
TRBV2	TRBJ1-2	ASSESGAYGYT
TRBV23-1	TRBJ1-1	VTSGGRDTEAF
TRBV19	TRBJ1-5	ASSLQGTSNQPQH
TRBV5-1	TRBJ2-5	ASSPRFQETQY
TRBV19	TRBJ2-1	ASTARLRQSDEQF
TRBV7-2	TRBJ2-1	ASSLAAGTDLYEQF
TRBV7-2	TRBJ2-7	ASSSTRTGGPVEQY
TRBV20-1	TRBJ2-5	SASLSGRGQETQY
TRBV24-1	TRBJ1-2	ATSGDGYGYT
TRBV27	TRBJ1-1	ASSLWGGLNTEAF